This T cell receptor beta chain was obtained from a study of cytomegalovirus exposure and HLA in healthy donors. General study findings and limits: CMV serostatus was the only immune exposure information that was available. Among TCR beta chains of equal frequency, HLA-associated ones were more clonally expanded in a later analysis. Productive rates of about 90% or about 30% were seen for most TCR beta V segments in an earlier analysis.

The sample holds one count of this clone. Its antigen is not known. The germline CDR1 and CDR2 sequences are SEHNR and FQNEAQ (reference sequence). With 2 bases removed from V and 0 bases from J, the gap between germline ends came to 4 bases. CDR3 size: 14 residues. The PCR had 60 Vbeta and 13 Jbeta primers. Generated by immunoSEQ multiplex PCR, the TCRdb table keeps only in-frame clones and is missing some. The sample lists some 200,000 clones; more than 60% were seen once. This chain connects TRBV7-9 to TRBJ2-2; D not certain. The sample consisted of PBMCs. The origin of this receptor is a woman aged 60-75 years in good health and CMV-seropositive. The CDR3 nucleotides read TGTGCCAGCAGCTTATACACGAACACCGGGGAGCTGTTTTTT. This sequence encodes CASSLYTNTGELFF. The full variable domain, with the rest looked up from reference TRBV7-9 and TRBJ2-2, is DTGVSQNPRHKITKRGQNVTFRCDPISEHNRLYWYRQTLGQGPEFLTYFQNEAQLEKSRLLSDRFSAERPKGSFSTLEIQRTEQGDSAMYLCASSLYTNTGELFFGEGSRLTVL.